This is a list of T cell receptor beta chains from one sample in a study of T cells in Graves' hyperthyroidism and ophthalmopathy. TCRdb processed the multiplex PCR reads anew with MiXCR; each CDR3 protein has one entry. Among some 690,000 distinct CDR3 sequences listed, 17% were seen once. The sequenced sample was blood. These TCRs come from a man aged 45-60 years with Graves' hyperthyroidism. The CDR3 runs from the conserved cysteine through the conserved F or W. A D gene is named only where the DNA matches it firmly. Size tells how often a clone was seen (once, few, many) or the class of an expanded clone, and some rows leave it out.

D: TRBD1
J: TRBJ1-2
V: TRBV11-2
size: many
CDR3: CASSLDPGGLANYGYTF
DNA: TGTGCCAGCAGCTTAGATCCAGGGGGCCTCGCTAACTATGGCTACACCTTC

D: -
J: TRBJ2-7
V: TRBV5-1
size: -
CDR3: CASSLPNDQPYEQYF
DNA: TGCGCCAGCAGCTTGCCCAACGACCAGCCCTACGAGCAGTACTTC

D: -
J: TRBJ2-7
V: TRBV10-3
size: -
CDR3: CAISGERDLREQYF
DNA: TGTGCCATCAGTGGAGAGAGGGACCTACGAGAGCAGTACTTC

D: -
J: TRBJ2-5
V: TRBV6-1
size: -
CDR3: CASIGLGETQYF
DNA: TGTGCCAGCATAGGCCTCGGAGAGACCCAGTACTTC

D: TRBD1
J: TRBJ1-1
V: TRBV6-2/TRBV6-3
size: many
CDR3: CASSYSRGQGAVNTEAFF
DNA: TGTGCCAGCAGTTACTCGAGAGGACAGGGGGCCGTGAACACTGAAGCTTTCTTT

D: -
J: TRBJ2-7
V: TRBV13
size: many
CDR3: CASSLAGQQPYEQYF
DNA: TGTGCCAGCAGCTTAGCAGGACAGCAACCGTACGAGCAGTACTTC

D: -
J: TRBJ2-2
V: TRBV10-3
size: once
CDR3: CAISPGLSGELFF
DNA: TGTGCCATCAGCCCGGGGTTGTCCGGGGAGCTGTTTTTT

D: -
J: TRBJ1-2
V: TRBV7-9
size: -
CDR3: CASSKLIAQSTSYGYTF
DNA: TGTGCCAGCAGTAAACTTATCGCACAGTCTACTAGCTATGGCTACACCTTC

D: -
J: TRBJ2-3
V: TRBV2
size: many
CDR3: CASKWGTTTDTQYF
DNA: TGTGCCAGCAAGTGGGGGACAACCACAGATACGCAGTATTTT

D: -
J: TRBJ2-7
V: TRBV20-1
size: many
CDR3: CSARDRSGGYNYEQYF
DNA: TGCAGTGCTAGAGATCGGAGCGGAGGTTATAACTACGAGCAGTACTTC

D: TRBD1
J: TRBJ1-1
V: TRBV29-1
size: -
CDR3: CSAGTGGGTEAFF
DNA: TGCAGCGCAGGGACAGGGGGAGGGACTGAAGCTTTCTTT

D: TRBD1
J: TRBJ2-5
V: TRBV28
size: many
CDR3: CASNSFRGQVETQYF
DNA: TGTGCCAGCAACTCCTTCAGGGGGCAGGTAGAGACCCAGTACTTC

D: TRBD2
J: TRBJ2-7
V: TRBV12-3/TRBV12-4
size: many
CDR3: CASSPGLAGGSYEQYF
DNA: TGTGCCAGCAGTCCTGGACTAGCGGGAGGTTCCTACGAGCAGTACTTC

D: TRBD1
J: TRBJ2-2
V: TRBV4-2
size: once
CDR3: CASSQEDRGTSTGELFF
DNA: TGTGCCAGCAGCCAAGAAGACAGGGGCACGTCCACCGGGGAGCTGTTTTTT

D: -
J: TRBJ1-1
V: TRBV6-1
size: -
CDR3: CASSYGGTPNTEAFF
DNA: TGTGCCAGCAGTTATGGAGGAACACCGAACACTGAAGCTTTCTTT

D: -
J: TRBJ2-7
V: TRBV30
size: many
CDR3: CAWSTSSYEQYF
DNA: TGTGCCTGGAGTACGAGCTCCTACGAGCAGTACTTC

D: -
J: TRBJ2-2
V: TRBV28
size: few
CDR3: CASSSDRPYTGELFF
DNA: TGTGCCAGCAGTTCAGACAGGCCGTACACCGGGGAGCTGTTTTTT

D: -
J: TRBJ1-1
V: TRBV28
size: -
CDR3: CASRTAAGSLDTEAFF
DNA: TGTGCCAGCAGAACGGCGGCAGGGTCATTGGACACTGAAGCTTTCTTT

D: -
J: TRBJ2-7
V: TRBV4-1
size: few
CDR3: CASSQVGKGDYEQYF
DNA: TGCGCCAGCAGCCAAGTGGGAAAGGGGGACTACGAGCAGTACTTC

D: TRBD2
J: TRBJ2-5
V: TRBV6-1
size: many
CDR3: CASSETSPETQYF
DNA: TGTGCCAGCAGTGAGACTAGCCCAGAGACCCAGTACTTC

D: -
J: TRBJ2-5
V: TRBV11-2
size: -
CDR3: CASSLLSGTTQKTQYF
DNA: TGTGCCAGCAGCTTACTATCAGGGACCACTCAAAAGACCCAGTACTTC

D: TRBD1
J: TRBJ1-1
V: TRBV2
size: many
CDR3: CASSPQGQGDTEAFF
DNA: TGTGCCAGCAGCCCTCAGGGACAGGGGGACACTGAAGCTTTCTTT

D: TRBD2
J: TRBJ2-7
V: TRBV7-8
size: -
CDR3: CASSNSGRAHEQYF
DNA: TGTGCCAGCAGCAATAGCGGGAGGGCCCACGAGCAGTACTTC

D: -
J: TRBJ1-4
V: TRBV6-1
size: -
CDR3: CASSAGLTEKLFF
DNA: TGTGCCAGCAGTGCGGGGTTAACCGAAAAACTGTTTTTT

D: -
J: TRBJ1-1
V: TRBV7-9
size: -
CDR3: CASSLGSTGKAEAFF
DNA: TGTGCCAGCAGCTTAGGGTCCACAGGGAAGGCTGAAGCTTTCTTT

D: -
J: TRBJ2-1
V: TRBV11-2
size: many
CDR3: CASSLGISYNEQFF
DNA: TGTGCCAGCAGCCTCGGCATTTCCTACAATGAGCAGTTCTTC

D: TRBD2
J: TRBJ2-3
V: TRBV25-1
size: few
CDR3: CAGSERASGGDTQYF
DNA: TGTGCCGGCAGTGAACGGGCTAGCGGGGGAGATACGCAGTATTTT

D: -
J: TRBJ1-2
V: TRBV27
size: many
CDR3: CASSRDRSLGYTF
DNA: TGTGCCAGCAGTCGGGACCGCAGCTTGGGCTACACCTTC

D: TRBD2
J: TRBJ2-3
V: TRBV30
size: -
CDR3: CAWSVRGLVSDTQYF
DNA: TGTGCCTGGAGTGTAAGAGGACTAGTTTCGGATACGCAGTATTTT

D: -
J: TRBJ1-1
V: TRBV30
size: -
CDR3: CAWSVPGANGEAFF
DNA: TGTGCCTGGAGTGTGCCGGGGGCTAATGGTGAAGCTTTCTTT

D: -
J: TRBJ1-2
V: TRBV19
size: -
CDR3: CASSIVPTVNYGYTF
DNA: TGTGCCAGTAGTATAGTTCCGACAGTCAACTATGGCTACACCTTC

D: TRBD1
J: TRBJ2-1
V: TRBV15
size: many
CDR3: CATSRDLPGQGYNEQFF
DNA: TGTGCCACCAGCAGAGATCTCCCGGGACAGGGGTACAATGAGCAGTTCTTC

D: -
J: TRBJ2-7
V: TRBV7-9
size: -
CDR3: CASSLYTGYEQYF
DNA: TGTGCCAGCAGCTTATATACAGGATACGAGCAGTACTTC

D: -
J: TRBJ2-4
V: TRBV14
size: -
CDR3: CASSQAGTPRDIQYF
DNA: TGTGCCAGCAGCCAAGCCGGGACTCCAAGGGACATTCAGTACTTC

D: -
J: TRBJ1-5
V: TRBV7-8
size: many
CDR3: CASREGGTNQPQHF
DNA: TGTGCCAGCAGGGAGGGGGGCACCAATCAGCCCCAGCATTTT

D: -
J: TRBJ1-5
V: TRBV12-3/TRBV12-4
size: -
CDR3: CASSEGPGARGNQPQHF
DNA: TGTGCCAGCAGTGAAGGCCCAGGGGCAAGAGGCAATCAGCCCCAGCATTTT

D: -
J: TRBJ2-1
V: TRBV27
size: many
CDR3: CASSPPLALNEQFF
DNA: TGTGCCAGCAGTCCGCCCCTAGCCCTCAATGAGCAGTTCTTC

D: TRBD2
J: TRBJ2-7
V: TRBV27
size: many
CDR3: CASSLIGRASVEQYF
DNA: TGTGCCAGCAGTTTAATCGGGAGGGCCTCCGTCGAGCAGTACTTC

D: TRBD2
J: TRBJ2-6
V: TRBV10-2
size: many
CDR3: CASTREAAGANVLTF
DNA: TGCGCCAGCACCCGGGAGGCGGCTGGGGCCAACGTCCTGACTTTC

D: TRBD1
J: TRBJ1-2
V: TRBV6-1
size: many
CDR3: CASSPTGQVDGYTF
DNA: TGTGCCAGCAGCCCAACGGGACAGGTGGATGGCTACACCTTC

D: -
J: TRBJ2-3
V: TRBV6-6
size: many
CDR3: CASSYRGVFTDTQYF
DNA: TGTGCCAGCAGTTACAGGGGAGTTTTCACAGATACGCAGTATTTT

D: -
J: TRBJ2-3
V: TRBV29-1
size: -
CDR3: CSVDIGGDTQYF
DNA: TGCAGCGTTGATATTGGTGGGGACACGCAGTATTTT

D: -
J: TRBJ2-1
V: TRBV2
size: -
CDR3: CASRRLVEGGEQFF
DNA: TGTGCCAGCAGGAGACTAGTGGAGGGGGGTGAGCAGTTCTTC

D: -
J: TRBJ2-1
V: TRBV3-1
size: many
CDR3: CASSQVPAYNEQFF
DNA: TGTGCCAGCAGCCAAGTGCCCGCCTACAATGAGCAGTTCTTC

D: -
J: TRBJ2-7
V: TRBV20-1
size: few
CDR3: CSARDPSPLRGQYF
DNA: TGCAGTGCTAGAGATCCCTCTCCCTTACGAGGGCAGTACTTC

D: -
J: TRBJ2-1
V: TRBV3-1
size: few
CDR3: CASSQADSLYNEQFF
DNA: TGTGCCAGCAGCCAAGCGGACAGTTTGTACAATGAGCAGTTCTTC

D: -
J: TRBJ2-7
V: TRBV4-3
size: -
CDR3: CASSQDLVGSYEQYF
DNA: TGCGCCAGCAGCCAAGATTTGGTGGGCTCCTACGAGCAGTACTTC

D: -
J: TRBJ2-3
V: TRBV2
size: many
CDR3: CASSVSGRTDTQYF
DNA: TGTGCCAGCAGTGTGAGCGGACGCACAGATACGCAGTATTTT